These 28 T cell receptor beta chains were sequenced from one sample in a study of shared clonotypes between healthy human individuals (dated by TCRdb to the early 2020s). To prepare the library, the immunoSEQ multiplex PCR assay was applied. As stored in TCRdb, this immuneACCESS dataset retains in-frame rearrangements with V and J assigned. A fraction of the clones does not appear; measured against another copy, unresolved V genes explain less than half of the discrepancy, and the remainder lacks a known reason. The sample table shows 85,000 to 100,000 clones, and roughly 69% are seen once. The ten top clones hold 35% to 55% of the sample. What was sequenced was memory CD8+ T cells sorted from blood. Sample cell subset or site, as interpreted from the label and publication: CD45RO+ cells pooled with CCR7-negative TemRA cells. The source is a young man in good health.

The J gene is TRBJ2-1, the V gene TRBV6-5; D ambiguous. The CDR3 extends over 15 amino acids. Deletions cut 6 bases from V and 0 bases from J, with 12 bases between. The germline V gene encodes CDR1 MNHEY and CDR2 SVGAGI. The CDR3 spells CASSYTVSSYNEQFF. DNA for the CDR3: TGTGCCAGCAGCTATACAGTAAGCTCCTACAATGAGCAGTTCTTC.

This clone was observed a few times. This chain connects TRBV27 to TRBJ2-7; no definite D call. Looked up from germline, CDR1 is MNHEY and CDR2 is SMNVEV (reference sequence). V shed 3 bases and J shed 0 bases, with 9 bases lying between them. This CDR3 has 14 amino acids. The CDR3 here is CASSLAASSYEQYF. The DNA for the CDR3 is TGTGCCAGCAGTTTGGCGGCGAGCTCCTACGAGCAGTACTTC.

The rearrangement uses TRBV5-1 and TRBJ2-6, with D possibly called TRBD1 or TRBD2 (5 bases each). Trimming pared 7 bases from V and 0 bases from J, leaving 8 bases between. Germline V CDR1 and CDR2: SGHRS, YFSETQ. This CDR3 is built from 14 residues. The CDR3 is CASRDPSGANVLTF. The DNA of the CDR3 is TGCGCCAGCCGGGACCCCTCTGGGGCCAACGTCCTGACTTTC.

The V and J genes are TRBV5-4 and TRBJ2-7; D possibly corresponds to TRBD1 (5 bases). V gave up 0 bases and J gave up 3 bases, with 10 bases separating them. CDR3 length: 14 residues. Germline V lookup: CDR1 SGHNT, CDR2 YYREEE (reference sequence). CDR3 nucleotide sequence: TGTGCCAGCAGCTTGGGAGACAGATTCTACGAGCAGTACTTC. Translated, it gives CASSLGDRFYEQYF.

The V gene is TRBV7-9, the J gene TRBJ2-3, with 7 bases that match TRBD1. The trim removed 6 bases at V and 2 bases at J, leaving 11 bases unmatched. This CDR3 comprises 16 residues. CDR1 and CDR2 (germline): SEHNR, FQNEAQ (reference sequence). The CDR3 loop is CASSWERTGSTDTQYF. The CDR3 DNA reads TGTGCCAGCAGTTGGGAAAGGACAGGCTCCACAGATACGCAGTATTTT.

The chain has TRBV7-8 and TRBJ2-7; D is uncertain. CDR1 is SGHVS, CDR2 FQNEAQ, per germline. V was clipped by 4 bases and J by 4 bases, with 23 bases between them. CDR3 length: 17 amino acids. This CDR3 is CASSSSPSAPLGYEQYF. CDR3 DNA sequence: TGTGCCAGCAGCTCCAGTCCCTCCGCCCCATTAGGGTACGAGCAGTACTTC.

The chain has TRBV10-3 and TRBJ2-7, with D uncertain. Germline CDR1 is ENHRY and CDR2 is SYGVKD. With 4 bases removed from V and 0 bases from J, the gap between germline ends came to 10 bases. The CDR3 is made up of 14 amino acids. CDR3 nucleotides: TGTGCCATCAGTGGCACGGCCCCCTCCTACGAGCAGTACTTC. It is translated as CAISGTAPSYEQYF.

The chain uses TRBV7-3 and TRBJ2-1; 12 bases fit TRBD2. V shed 5 bases, J shed 5 bases, and the junction held 7 bases outside the gene matches. The CDR3 extends over 16 amino acids. CDR1 is SGHTA, CDR2 FQGTGA, per germline. The CDR3: CASSATGLAGDNEQFF. The CDR3 DNA reads TGTGCCAGCAGCGCAACGGGACTAGCGGGTGACAATGAGCAGTTCTTC.

This chain connects TRBV27 to TRBJ1-1; maybe TRBD1 (6 bases). Germline V CDR1 and CDR2: MNHEY, SMNVEV (reference sequence). V gave up 8 bases and J gave up 4 bases, with 14 bases separating them. This CDR3 has 13 residues. CDR3 DNA sequence: TGTGCCAGCGGGGGGCTTGGATTCACTGAAGCTTTCTTT. The encoded protein is CASGGLGFTEAFF.

There are a few counts of this clone. The chain uses TRBV27 and TRBJ2-1; no definite D call. CDR3 size: 11 residues. Trimming stripped 3 bases from V and 10 bases from J, with 7 bases between. CDR1 is MNHEY, CDR2 SMNVEV, per germline (reference sequence). CDR3 DNA: TGTGCCAGCAGTTTGGGGTTAGAGCAGTTCTTC. Translated: CASSLGLEQFF.

The sample holds a few counts of this clone. The CDR3 region has the DNA TGCGCCAGCAGCCGGGACACTAGCACAGATACGCAGTATTTT. This translates into CASSRDTSTDTQYF. The V gene is TRBV10-1, the J gene TRBJ2-3; D possibly corresponds to TRBD1 (6 bases). CDR1 and CDR2 (germline): WNHNN, SYGVQD (reference sequence). V lost 6 bases and J 0 bases, leaving 10 bases between the germline ends. This CDR3 region has 14 residues.

This clone was seen a handful of times. In DNA, the CDR3 is TGTGCCAGTAGTATGAACTATGGCTACACCTTC. This gives the protein CASSMNYGYTF. The rearrangement links TRBV19 to TRBJ1-2; D gene uncertain. Germline V lookup: CDR1 LNHDA, CDR2 SQIVND (reference sequence). V lost 3 bases and J 2 bases, leaving 1 base between the germline ends. This CDR3 is built from 11 residues.

This clone has just one count. The genes are TRBV6-5 and TRBJ1-3, with D uncertain. Germline V gives CDR1 MNHEY, CDR2 SVGAGI. This CDR3 region has 14 residues. V was shortened by 6 bases and J by 2 bases, with 11 bases between the two germline ends. DNA for the CDR3: TGTGCCAGCAGCCGAGATGGGGCTGGAAACACCATATATTTT. This translates into CASSRDGAGNTIYF.

The V call is TRBV6-6, the J call TRBJ2-7; 9 bases are a match to TRBD2. V was clipped by 9 bases and J by 3 bases; unmatched bases: 3. The germline CDR1 and CDR2 sequences are MNHNY and SVGAGI (reference sequence). This CDR3 comprises 12 residues. Here the CDR3 DNA reads TGTGCCAGTAGAGCGGGAGGCTACGAGCAGTACTTC. Residues: CASRAGGYEQYF.

This clone has a handful of counts. V gene TRBV20-1 combines with J gene TRBJ2-7; D is perhaps TRBD2 (5 bases). Per germline, CDR1 DFQATT and CDR2 SNEGSKA (reference sequence). Trimming pared 5 bases from V and 6 bases from J, leaving 11 bases between. The CDR3 runs 11 residues. CDR3 sequence (DNA): TGCAGTGCTGGAAGGAGGTCCGAGCAGTACTTC. Amino acids: CSAGRRSEQYF.

This clone came up many times. This rearrangement joins TRBV7-2 to TRBJ1-5, with D uncertain. This CDR3 is built from 14 residues. Germline CDR1 is SGHTA and CDR2 is FQGNSA. With 3 bases removed from V and 7 bases from J, the gap between germline ends came to 13 bases. DNA of the CDR3: TGTGCCAGCAGCTTGTCCGTCTCCGAACAGCCCCAGCATTTT. Translated: CASSLSVSEQPQHF. Looking up the rest from reference TRBV7-2 and TRBJ1-5 gives the full variable domain: GAGVSQSPSNKVTEKGKDVELRCDPISGHTALYWYRQSLGQGLEFLIYFQGNSAPDKSGLPSDRFSAERTGGSVSTLTIQRTQQEDSAVYLCASSLSVSEQPQHFGDGTRLSIL.

This clone was recorded only once. The rearrangement joins TRBV28 to TRBJ2-7; weak D call: TRBD2 (6 bases). This CDR3 comprises 15 residues. Per germline, CDR1 MDHEN and CDR2 SYDVKM. With 5 bases removed from V and 4 bases from J, the gap between germline ends came to 18 bases. In DNA form, the CDR3 reads TGTGCCAGCAGTCAAGTACCGGGAGCGATTTACGAGCAGTACTTC. Protein product: CASSQVPGAIYEQYF.

This chain joins TRBV4-1 and TRBJ2-7; 8 bases fit TRBD1. In germline, CDR1 is MGHRA, CDR2 YSYEKL. V gave up 5 bases and J gave up 1 base; unmatched junction bases: 4. The CDR3 runs 14 residues. Written as DNA, the CDR3 is TGCGCCAGCAGCTTCGGACAGGGTTCCTACGAGCAGTACTTC. Translating gives CASSFGQGSYEQYF.

The chain joins TRBV28 to TRBJ2-7; D is unclear. Germline V gene data show CDR1 as MDHEN and CDR2 as SYDVKM. The CDR3 is 15 residues long. V was clipped by 5 bases and J by 0 bases, with 14 bases between them. The CDR3 sequence is CASSSSGSSSYEQYF. CDR3 coding DNA: TGTGCCAGCAGTAGTTCCGGCAGCTCCTCCTACGAGCAGTACTTC.

This chain's CDR3 is CASSQADRVQETQYF. The CDR3, as DNA: TGCGCCAGCAGCCAAGCTGACAGGGTCCAAGAGACCCAGTACTTC. The J gene is TRBJ2-5, the V gene TRBV4-1, with 7 bases identical to TRBD1. In germline, CDR1 is MGHRA, CDR2 YSYEKL. V dropped 1 base and J dropped 1; count of bases not matched to a gene: 3. CDR3 length: 15 residues.

This chain uses TRBV5-6 with TRBJ1-1; unclear D gene. Trimming pared 4 bases from V and 7 bases from J, leaving 20 bases between. CDR3 length: 15 residues. Germline CDR1 and CDR2: SGHDT and YYEEEE. CDR3 in DNA: TGTGCCAGCAGCCCTCGGACTCTTTATGGTGGTGAAGCTTTCTTT. Residues: CASSPRTLYGGEAFF.

There are a few counts of this clone. V and J are TRBV7-2 and TRBJ2-3, with 7 bases fitting TRBD1. Germline-derived CDR1 and CDR2 are SGHTA and FQGNSA. Trimming at V came to 3 bases and at J to 15 bases, leaving 6 bases not matched to a gene. The CDR3 length is 11 residues. In nucleotides, the CDR3 is TGTGCCAGCAGCTTCGGGACAGCTTCATATTTT. Protein: CASSFGTASYF.

The J gene is TRBJ1-1, the V gene TRBV7-9; D gene unclear. In germline, CDR1 is SEHNR, CDR2 FQNEAQ (reference sequence). The V gene lost 4 bases and the J gene lost 3 bases, with 12 bases spanning the gap. This CDR3 spans 14 amino acids. The CDR3 is CASSSPFRDTEAFF. Written as DNA, the CDR3 is TGTGCCAGCAGCTCCCCTTTTCGGGACACTGAAGCTTTCTTT.

The rearrangement links TRBV2 to TRBJ2-5, with 9 bases aligning to TRBD2. Germline trimming cut 4 bases from V and 2 bases from J; bases unmatched to any gene: 2. This CDR3 spans 14 amino acids. From germline, CDR1 is SNHLY and CDR2 FYNNEI. CDR3: CASSGTSEQETQYF. The DNA of the CDR3 is TGTGCCAGCAGTGGGACTAGCGAGCAAGAGACCCAGTACTTC. The full variable domain, with the rest looked up from reference TRBV2 and TRBJ2-5, is EPEVTQTPSHQVTQMGQEVILRCVPISNHLYFYWYRQILGQKVEFLVSFYNNEISEKSEIFDDQFSVERPDGSNFTLKIRSTKLEDSAMYFCASSGTSEQETQYFGPGTRLLVL.

V is TRBV19 and J is TRBJ2-7; 9 bases map to TRBD2. Germline V gene lookup returns CDR1 LNHDA and CDR2 SQIVND (reference sequence). J was trimmed by 3 bases and V by 5 bases; bases with no gene match: 5. The CDR3 covers 14 residues. The CDR3 loop reads CASSPGLAIYEQYF. CDR3 DNA sequence: TGTGCCAGTAGTCCAGGACTAGCGATCTACGAGCAGTACTTC.

The chain has TRBV2 and TRBJ2-7; no firm D call. CDR1 is SNHLY, CDR2 FYNNEI, per germline. The CDR3 consists of 13 residues. V lost 6 bases, J lost 0 bases, and 9 bases lay in between. This CDR3 reads CASSLRSSYEQYF. The CDR3 nucleotides are TGTGCCAGCAGCCTTAGGAGCTCCTACGAGCAGTACTTC. The whole variable domain, filled in from reference TRBV2 and TRBJ2-7, reads EPEVTQTPSHQVTQMGQEVILRCVPISNHLYFYWYRQILGQKVEFLVSFYNNEISEKSEIFDDQFSVERPDGSNFTLKIRSTKLEDSAMYFCASSLRSSYEQYFGPGTRLTVT.

This clone was observed once. The chain employs TRBV5-3 and TRBJ2-7; no clear D. TRBV5-3 is classed as an ORF, of uncertain function. CDR3 length: 14 amino acids. The ends were cut back, 8 bases at V and 0 bases at J, with 15 bases in the middle. The CDR3 sequence: CASRPRRSSYEQYF. CDR3 bases: TGTGCCAGCAGGCCGCGCAGAAGCTCCTACGAGCAGTACTTC.

The V call is TRBV5-4, the J call TRBJ2-7; 8 bases are a match to TRBD1. CDR1 and CDR2 (germline): SGHNT, YYREEE (reference sequence). This CDR3 comprises 14 residues. Germline trimming cut 4 bases from V and 3 bases from J; bases unmatched to any gene: 6. CDR3 sequence reads: CASSQGQGVYEQYF. The CDR3 nucleotides are TGTGCCAGCAGCCAAGGACAGGGTGTCTACGAGCAGTACTTC.